This T cell receptor beta chain stems from a study of blood T cells in healthy people across ages. V was pared by 3 bases and J by 2 bases, with 8 bases between. The germline V gene has CDR1 SNHLY and CDR2 FYNNEI. This CDR3 contains 13 residues. A second PCR, run for 7 to 11 cycles, used a sample-barcoded 5' primer plus a J-beta primer mix. Paired-end reads containing CDR3 totaled no fewer than 3 million for each sample. TCRdb redid the calling of the 5' RACE reads with MiXCR, one entry per CDR3 protein. Of approximately 850,000 distinct CDR3 sequences in the sample, 58% were seen once. This clonotype was picked up a small number of times.

Sequenced sample: blood. This chain connects TRBV2 to TRBJ2-7; the D gene is possibly TRBD1 (5 bases). This clonotype originated in a man younger than 45 in good health. CDR3 loop: CASSDTGPYEQYF. The CDR3 bases are TGTGCCAGCAGTGATACAGGCCCCTACGAGCAGTACTTC.